The rows below give T cell receptor beta chains drawn from one sample of a study of cytomegalovirus exposure and HLA in healthy donors. Measured with immunoSEQ multiplex PCR; TCRdb has only the in-frame clones, and not every one. The sample lists more than 110,000 clones; roughly 79% were seen once. Sequencing was done on a sample of PBMCs. The source is a man younger than 30 in good health and CMV-seronegative. Each CDR3 is given with its conserved first and last residue. The D gene is left open where the match is weak. Clone sizes are given selectively: once, few, many, or a class where the clone is expanded.

j_call | d_call | v_call | clone_size | cdr3_aa | cdr3_nt
TRBJ2-2 | - | TRBV9 | - | CASSVSTNTGELFF | TGTGCCAGCAGCGTGTCAACGAACACCGGGGAGCTGTTTTTT
TRBJ1-1 | - | TRBV5-1 | - | CASSSFPQGNTEAFF | TGCGCCAGCAGCTCATTCCCACAGGGGAACACTGAAGCTTTCTTT
TRBJ2-1 | TRBD2 | TRBV9 | - | CASSLRLAGAKAEQFF | TGTGCCAGCAGCCTCCGACTAGCGGGGGCCAAGGCAGAGCAGTTCTTC
TRBJ1-1 | - | TRBV27 | - | CASSLVKQLNTEAFF | TGTGCCAGCAGTTTAGTGAAACAGCTGAACACTGAAGCTTTCTTT
TRBJ1-3 | - | TRBV4-1 | - | CASSQSGGRGRGNTIYF | TGCGCCAGCAGCCAAAGTGGGGGCAGGGGACGAGGAAACACCATATATTTT
TRBJ1-4 | - | TRBV5-1 | - | CASSPQGATNEKLFF | TGCGCCAGCAGCCCCCAGGGTGCAACTAATGAAAAACTGTTTTTT
TRBJ2-5 | TRBD1 | TRBV7-2 | - | CASSFRTGPQGETQYF | TGTGCCAGCAGCTTTCGGACAGGCCCGCAAGGGGAGACCCAGTACTTC
TRBJ1-1 | - | TRBV7-8 | - | CASSLAYLGDTKKEAFF | TGTGCCAGCAGCTTAGCTTACTTAGGGGACACCAAAAAAGAAGCTTTCTTT
TRBJ1-2 | - | TRBV4-3 | - | CASSQDWEVDYGYTF | TGCGCCAGCAGCCAAGACTGGGAGGTGGACTATGGCTACACCTTC
TRBJ2-7 | TRBD1 | TRBV5-4 | - | CASSYNSRQGLSYEQYF | TGTGCCAGCAGCTACAATTCCCGACAGGGCCTCTCCTACGAGCAGTACTTC
TRBJ2-1 | TRBD2 | TRBV10-2 | - | CASGTSATYNEQFF | TGCGCCAGCGGAACTAGCGCTACCTACAATGAGCAGTTCTTC
TRBJ1-1 | - | TRBV7-9 | once | CASRKPYSEGRGEAFF | TGTGCCAGCAGAAAGCCTTATTCGGAGGGGAGAGGTGAAGCTTTCTTT
TRBJ1-1 | - | TRBV2 | - | CASTETVVREAFF | TGTGCCAGCACCGAGACAGTGGTTCGGGAAGCTTTCTTT
TRBJ2-2 | TRBD2 | TRBV9 | - | CASSAYAGGYTGELFF | TGTGCCAGCAGCGCCTACGCGGGGGGGTACACCGGGGAGCTGTTTTTT
TRBJ2-2 | TRBD2 | TRBV6-1 | - | CASSEPIGRDGGAGELFF | TGTGCCAGCAGTGAACCCATAGGGAGGGACGGGGGAGCCGGGGAGCTGTTTTTT
TRBJ1-1 | - | TRBV19 | - | CASSMLGRTITEAFF | TGTGCCAGTAGTATGCTCGGGAGGACAATAACTGAAGCTTTCTTT
TRBJ2-7 | - | TRBV30 | - | CAWSEDTSYEQYF | TGTGCCTGGAGCGAAGACACATCCTACGAGCAGTACTTC
TRBJ2-7 | - | TRBV12-5 | - | CASGLGGAYEQYF | TGTGCTAGTGGTTTGGGGGGCGCCTACGAGCAGTACTTC
TRBJ2-3 | TRBD1 | TRBV5-4 | - | CASSSHRGDTQYF | TGTGCCAGCAGCTCCCACAGGGGAGATACGCAGTATTTT
TRBJ1-1 | - | TRBV13 | - | CASSPRPGGWETEAFF | TGTGCCAGCAGCCCCAGACCGGGGGGCTGGGAGACTGAAGCTTTCTTT
TRBJ2-7 | TRBD2 | TRBV5-4 | - | CASGLAESSGVKQYF | TGTGCCAGCGGCTTGGCGGAGAGTAGCGGGGTTAAGCAGTACTTC
TRBJ2-1 | TRBD2 | TRBV4-1 | - | CASSQESGGSYNEQFF | TGCGCCAGCAGCCAAGAGAGCGGGGGGTCCTACAATGAGCAGTTCTTC
TRBJ2-1 | - | TRBV4-1 | once | CASSQVGGVDEQFF | TGCGCCAGCAGCCAAGTAGGAGGGGTGGATGAGCAGTTCTTC
TRBJ1-1 | TRBD1 | TRBV4-3 | once | CASSMTGLGTEAFF | TGCGCCAGCAGCATGACAGGGTTGGGCACTGAAGCTTTCTTT
TRBJ2-3 | TRBD2 | TRBV5-8 | - | CASSFSGGPDTQYF | TGTGCCAGCAGCTTTAGCGGGGGGCCAGATACGCAGTATTTT
TRBJ2-3 | TRBD1 | TRBV15 | once | CATRGRRQGSTDTQYF | TGTGCCACCCGAGGCCGGAGACAGGGGAGCACAGATACGCAGTATTTT
TRBJ1-1 | - | TRBV5-5 | - | CASSFPERNTEAFF | TGTGCCAGCAGCTTTCCTGAGAGGAACACTGAAGCTTTCTTT
TRBJ1-2 | - | TRBV27 | - | CASTDGRRDGYTF | TGTGCCAGCACCGACGGGAGGCGGGATGGCTACACCTTC
TRBJ1-1 | - | TRBV15 | - | CATSRALTANTEAFF | TGTGCCACCAGCAGAGCTCTGACTGCGAACACTGAAGCTTTCTTT
TRBJ2-5 | TRBD2 | TRBV6-5 | - | CASSYRGSGGTETQYF | TGTGCCAGCAGTTACCGTGGTAGCGGGGGGACGGAGACCCAGTACTTC
TRBJ1-2 | - | TRBV7-8 | - | CASKAPGRYGYTF | TGTGCCAGCAAGGCCCCGGGTCGGTATGGCTACACCTTC
TRBJ2-5 | TRBD2 | TRBV7-9 | - | CASSLAGGQETQYF | TGTGCCAGCAGCCTAGCGGGGGGGCAGGAGACCCAGTACTTC
TRBJ2-3 | - | TRBV4-1 | once | CASSGWGDPGDTQYF | TGCGCCAGCAGCGGCTGGGGGGACCCCGGCGATACGCAGTATTTT
TRBJ1-1 | - | TRBV29-1 | few | CSVVQGQNTEAFF | TGCAGCGTTGTGCAGGGCCAGAACACTGAAGCTTTCTTT
TRBJ1-1 | - | TRBV7-8 | once | CASSSLTEAFF | TGTGCCAGCAGCTCCCTCACTGAAGCTTTCTTT
TRBJ1-2 | TRBD1 | TRBV2 | - | CASSDLDRGGYGYTF | TGTGCCAGCAGTGACCTTGACAGGGGGGGCTATGGCTACACCTTC
TRBJ2-3 | - | TRBV5-1 | - | CASSLGGHQSDTQYF | TGCGCCAGCAGCTTGGGGGGGCACCAGTCAGATACGCAGTATTTT
TRBJ1-1 | TRBD1 | TRBV6-5 | - | CASSSERQGSFEAFF | TGTGCCAGCAGTTCAGAAAGACAGGGTTCGTTTGAAGCTTTCTTT
TRBJ2-7 | - | TRBV13 | - | CASSSSSGEYEQYF | TGTGCCAGCAGCTCATCCTCCGGAGAGTACGAGCAGTACTTC
TRBJ2-3 | TRBD2 | TRBV9 | - | CASSVGIAGETDTQYF | TGTGCCAGCAGCGTTGGGATAGCGGGGGAGACAGATACGCAGTATTTT
TRBJ1-1 | - | TRBV5-1 | few | CASSTDSESTEAFF | TGCGCCAGCAGCACGGACAGTGAGAGCACTGAAGCTTTCTTT